One and the same sample provided the 12 T cell receptor beta chains below, sequenced in a study of blood T cell repertoires in COVID-19. Assay used: immunoSEQ multiplex PCR; TCRdb lists only in-frame clones, some missing. Of 300,000 to 500,000 clones listed, around 90% are singletons. Specimen: PBMCs or T cells enriched from blood (not recorded which). Every receptor here comes from a woman in her 40s with acute COVID-19.

The V gene is TRBV10-3, the J gene TRBJ1-4; TRBD1 matches at 9 bases. The CDR3 has 13 amino acids. The V and J ends lost 4 bases and 8 bases, in that order; junction bases with no gene match: 2. Germline V CDR1 and CDR2: ENHRY, SYGVKD. The CDR3 loop is CAISVDRGEKLFF. CDR3 DNA: TGTGCCATCAGTGTGGACAGGGGCGAAAAACTGTTTTTT.

The rearrangement uses TRBV12-5 and TRBJ2-3; 13 positions match TRBD2. Germline V gene sequence: CDR1 LGHNT, CDR2 FRNRAP. CDR3 size: 16 residues. V lost 0 bases and J lost 7; bases outside the gene matches: 4. CDR3 residues: CASGLVLAGGPNTQYF. CDR3 bases: TGTGCTAGTGGTTTGGTACTAGCGGGGGGGCCTAATACGCAGTATTTT.

The rearrangement links TRBV19 to TRBJ1-2; D ambiguous. V lost 6 bases and J lost 5, with 10 bases in between. The V gene's germline CDR1 is LNHDA and CDR2 SQIVND (reference sequence). This CDR3 has 12 amino acids. CDR3 in DNA: TGTGCCAGTAGCAACCGGGGATATGGCTACACCTTC. It specifies CASSNRGYGYTF.

This clone showed up just a few times. The chain is built from TRBV2 and TRBJ1-6; D is unresolved. There are 12 residues in the CDR3. Between the trimmed V and J ends, which lost 8 bases and 2 bases, there was a span of 4 bases. CDR1 is SNHLY, CDR2 FYNNEI, per germline. The DNA of the CDR3 is TGTGCCAGCTCGGCCTATAATTCACCCCTCCACTTT. Translated: CASSAYNSPLHF. The whole variable domain, remainder taken from reference TRBV2 and TRBJ1-6, is EPEVTQTPSHQVTQMGQEVILRCVPISNHLYFYWYRQILGQKVEFLVSFYNNEISEKSEIFDDQFSVERPDGSNFTLKIRSTKLEDSAMYFCASSAYNSPLHFGNGTRLTVT.

Worth noting for this clone: The sample contains more than one DNA sequence encoding this CDR3. The chain employs TRBV11-2 and TRBJ1-6; unclear D gene. Trimming cost V 3 bases and J 7 bases, with 4 bases left between them. The germline V gene has CDR1 SGHAT and CDR2 FQNNGV. This CDR3 spans 12 amino acids. CDR3 sequence: CASSLRNSPLHF. CDR3 in DNA: TGTGCCAGCAGCTTGAGAAATTCACCCCTCCACTTT. Full variable domain (missing parts from reference TRBV11-2 and TRBJ1-6): EAGVAQSPRYKIIEKRQSVAFWCNPISGHATLYWYQQILGQGPKLLIQFQNNGVVDDSQLPKDRFSAERLKGVDSTLKIQPAKLEDSAVYLCASSLRNSPLHFGNGTRLTVT.

The chain couples TRBV10-3 to TRBJ1-4; 9 bases map to TRBD1. With 5 bases clipped from V and 6 bases from J, the junction kept 22 bases outside the gene matches. Germline V gene lookup returns CDR1 ENHRY and CDR2 SYGVKD. The length of the CDR3 is 20 residues. The chain's CDR3 is CAISPGTGTGNPRSDEKLFF. CDR3 nucleotides: TGTGCCATCAGTCCGGGGACCGGGACAGGGAACCCCCGGAGCGATGAAAAACTGTTTTTT.

The chain couples TRBV14 to TRBJ2-2, with D unclear. With 4 bases removed from V and 3 bases from J, the gap between germline ends came to 9 bases. CDR1 and CDR2 from the germline V gene are SGHDN and FVKESK. CDR3 length: 14 amino acids. In DNA, the CDR3 is TGTGCCAGCAGCCGTTACCCAGACACCGGGGAGCTGTTTTTT. It is translated as CASSRYPDTGELFF.

This clone was seen just once. This chain links TRBV30 with TRBJ2-5; possible D gene TRBD1, 6 bases. Germline CDR1 reads GTSNPN; CDR2 reads SVGIG (reference sequence). Trimming stripped 3 bases from V and 1 base from J, with 12 bases between. CDR3 size: 14 residues. The CDR3 DNA is TGTGCCTGGAGAAAAACAGGGTCCCAAGAGACCCAGTACTTC. It translates to CAWRKTGSQETQYF.

This chain connects TRBV4-1 to TRBJ1-1, with a tentative D call TRBD1 (5 bases). Trimming took 4 bases from V and 4 from J, leaving 13 bases between them. The CDR3 consists of 14 residues. Germline loops: CDR1 MGHRA, CDR2 YSYEKL. For the CDR3, the DNA is TGCGCCAGCAGCCCCTTGGCGGGGCGCACTGAAGCTTTCTTT. It yields the protein CASSPLAGRTEAFF.

CDR3 coding DNA: TGTGCCAGCAGCTTACAGGATACGCAGTATTTT. Its protein product is CASSLQDTQYF. The chain combines TRBV7-9 with TRBJ2-3; D is uncertain. V was shortened by 2 bases and J by 6 bases, with 3 bases between the two germline ends. CDR3 size: 11 residues. Germline V gives CDR1 SEHNR, CDR2 FQNEAQ (reference sequence).

The chain joins TRBV2 to TRBJ2-1, with 13 nucleotides matching TRBD2. Germline loops: CDR1 SNHLY, CDR2 FYNNEI. V lost 3 bases, J lost 12 bases, and 5 bases stayed unmatched. This CDR3 is built from 14 residues. In DNA, the CDR3 is TGTGCCAGCAGTGATGCACTAGCGGGGGGGCGGCAGTTCTTC. Amino acids: CASSDALAGGRQFF.

Here the CDR3 reads CASRADRRNTEAFF. CDR3 bases: TGTGCCAGTAGAGCGGACAGGAGGAACACTGAAGCTTTCTTT. V usage is TRBV19 and J usage is TRBJ1-1; 7 bases map to TRBD1. The CDR3 is 14 residues long. The V and J ends lost 6 bases and 1 base, in that order; junction bases with no gene match: 5. CDR1 LNHDA and CDR2 SQIVND come from the germline V gene (reference sequence).